This T cell receptor beta chain came from a study of CD8+CD57+ T cells in acquired aplastic anemia. Overall study: Mean DNA quantity obtained from sorted CD4+ and CD8+ cells was 3 to 4 ug.

TCR beta VDJ combinations and CDR3 sequences were profiled from genomic DNA. TCRdb re-called the reads with MiXCR, one entry per CDR3 protein. Of 90,000 to 120,000 distinct CDR3 sequences in the sample, approximately 49% are singletons; the top ten hold approximately 32%. Sequencing was carried out using sorted CD4+, CD8+, or CD8+CD57+ T cells (not recorded which) from PBMCs. The TCR was taken from a human donor in good health, serving as a control.

The CDR3 DNA is TGTGCCATTCCCAGACACTACAATGAGCAGTTCTTC. Its translation is CAIPRHYNEQFF. The chain carries TRBV24-1 and TRBJ2-1, with D uncertain. The V end lost 11 bases, the J end lost 3 bases, and 10 bases lay between the germline ends. Germline V gene lookup returns CDR1 KGHDR and CDR2 SFDVKD. This CDR3 has 12 amino acids.